This T cell receptor beta chain was captured in a study of blood T cell repertoires in COVID-19. The wider study: Whether acute or convalescent, the COVID-19 samples came from the United States, Italy and Spain. Sample material is recorded as cDNA or gDNA derived from T cells, B-cell-depleted T cells, or PBMCs.

Measured with immunoSEQ multiplex PCR; TCRdb has only the in-frame clones, and not every one. The sample shows roughly 250,000 clones, more than 65% of them seen only once. The CDR3 loop spans 16 amino acids. J lost 7 bases, V lost 4 bases, and 5 bases had no gene match. CDR1 is SGHAT, CDR2 FQNNGV, per germline. Sequenced material: peripheral blood. The V gene is TRBV11-2, the J gene TRBJ2-1; 15 nucleotides align to TRBD2. The clonotype originates from a person between 65 and 80 years old with COVID-19, enrolled during active disease. Here the CDR3 DNA reads TGTGCCAGCAGCTCCCGGACTAGCGGGAGGGGGAATGAGCAGTTCTTC. Translated, it gives CASSSRTSGRGNEQFF.